This TCR beta chain is drawn from a study of immune aging and cytomegalovirus after organ transplant (dated by TCRdb to the early 2020s). The study in broad terms: Three-drug immunosuppression with prednisone, tacrolimus, and mycophenolate was given to all transplant recipients. On the study overall, not on this receptor specifically: Following viremia, cells with an aged phenotype rose post-transplant no matter the clone size, with the increase showing up earlier in large clones (days 200-264) than in small clones. Large clones contained a bigger proportion of TEMRA cells, and over time the seven largest clones (around 1,900 cells) picked up aged and TEMRA cells and lost TCM cells. CD57 was not measured in the sequencing data, so a conservative gene-based aging definition was used instead.

The time point tag for this specimen amounts to: five sample-tagged time points from pre-transplant (day -1) to day 368 post-transplant, pooled. Thawed PBMC were stimulated for roughly twelve hours with a CMV IE-1 overlapping peptide library without transport inhibitors. After thawing, cells were rested overnight and were then stimulated in R10 medium with CD28/CD49d costimulation. The IE-1 peptide library was made up of 15-amino-acid peptides with 11-amino-acid overlaps. Samples from each time point were barcoded using BD Single-Cell Multiplexing Kit Sample Tags, then pooled and stained with sorting antibodies plus oligo-conjugated anti-CD45RA. A BD FACSAria III was used to sort CMV-responsive CD8+CD137+ and CD4+CD154+ T cells at 4-way purity. Blood samples were drawn into EDTA vacutainers and processed by Ficoll gradient within 1-24 hours. The library was made by single-cell sequencing. The instrument was an Illumina NovaSeq 6000. The BD Rhapsody Targeted mRNA and AbSeq Reagent Kit, in a microwell format, was used for cell capture and library preparation. The libraries included TCR, sample tags, AbSeq, and targeted mRNA drawn from the Human T-Cell Expression Panel together with custom TOX and TOX2 primers. An Illumina NovaSeq was used to sequence the libraries. Per the original workflow: The analysis covered around 10,000 cells in total, of which 7,000 to 8,500 were CD8 T cells and a few thousand were CD8 T cells with an identifiable TCR CDR3. Raw data were processed with the BD Rhapsody Targeted Analysis Pipeline with V(D)J processing on the Seven Bridges Genomics platform. Quality control, Sample Tag demultiplexing with Lex-BDSMK, clone identification with VDJ Explorer, and Seurat clustering were all done in SeqGeq 1.6.0. A clone was considered non-expanded if it made up <1% of CD8 T cells, and considered a clonal expansion if it made up >2.5% of the sample. TCRdb trimmed the raw reads at Q25, called clones with MiXCR and kept productive beta chains. Rows are unified per CDR3 protein, each entry keeping the most common DNA and genes. It is TCRdb's table, rather than the study itself, that gives the V and J calls and clone size. Recorded for this sample are tens of thousands of distinct CDR3 sequences; about a third of them occurred a single time. Together, the top ten hold less than 30% of the sample.

This clonotype turned up a few times. Its antigen specificity is not known. No base-level quality is on record; no much larger clone is a single base apart. V and J are truncated by 6 bases and 3 bases respectively, leaving an intervening sequence of 17 bases. Based on the germline V gene (reference sequence), the CDR1 and CDR2 sequences are DFQATT and SNEGSKA. Measured from the cysteine to the phenylalanine, the CDR3 is 14 residues long. The CDR3 DNA has 42 bases and is translated from base 1. This clonotype was sampled from a female donor who had a heart transplant and CMV viremia. Sequencing was performed on CMV peptide-activated CD4+ and CD8+ T cells sorted from blood, taken at five time points, pooled. The cell subset or site label corresponds to: sorted CD8+CD137+ and CD4+CD154+ T cells after 11 to 12 h CMV IE-1 peptide stimulation. The V and J genes are TRBV20-1 and TRBJ2-5, with TRBD1 perhaps the D gene, on 5 matching bases. Here is the DNA: TGCAGTGCCGAGGATGGACATGCCAAAGAGACCCAGTACTTC. Its protein reads: CSAEDGHAKETQYF.